The clone carrying this TCR delta chain was seen a handful of times. Its antigen is unidentified. CDR3 size: 21 residues. The ends lost 6 bases at V and 2 bases at J; junction bases unmatched: 22. Germline CDR1 reads TSWWSYY; CDR2 reads QGS. After alphabeta T cell depletion, CD3+ Vdelta1+ Vdelta2- thymocytes were sorted. This entry comes from a study of Vδ1+ human thymocytes. Regarding the study as a whole: Many TRG clonotypes were shared between donors; TRD repertoires were essentially private. In the thymus, TRG and TRD repertoires looked highly polyclonal with Gaussian CDR3 lengths.

Extracted RNA was reverse transcribed into cDNA. The CDR3 regions were amplified by multiplex PCR from V-gene primers to a constant-region primer. TCRdb reapplied CATT to the multiplex PCR reads. The table has 20,000 to 25,000 delta-chain clones, 7.5% to 9% seen once. This TCR was sampled from a child in the first two years of life who had congenital heart surgery. Sequenced input: Vdelta1+ gamma-delta thymocytes from the thymus. Subset specified: FACS-sorted CD3+ TCRalphabeta- TCRVdelta1+ TCRVdelta2- thymocytes. The chain is built from TRDV1 and TRDJ1; 12 bases agree with TRDD3. The CDR3 protein is CALGFGPNMGTGGYLTDKLIF. The CDR3 DNA reads as TGTGCTCTTGGATTTGGCCCCAACATGGGTACTGGGGGATACCTGACCGATAAACTCATCTTT.